This TCR beta chain was observed in a study of blood T cells in healthy people across ages. Study details: Per every two T cells, about one barcoded beta molecule was captured by template switching. Notes on the study in general: Unsorted PBMC input precluded a conclusive naive versus antigen-experienced comparison. Observed TCR beta diversity showed a strong correlation with the percentage of naive T cells as measured by flow cytometry.

Germline values: CDR1 MNHEY, CDR2 SVGEGT. V lost 2 bases and J 10 bases, leaving 9 bases between the germline ends. The CDR3 is 12 amino acids. As to this clonotype: Its target is unknown.

A second PCR, run for roughly 7 to 12 cycles, used a sample-barcoded 5' primer plus a J-beta primer mix. A template-switch adaptor that had 12 random nucleotides put a tag on each cDNA molecule. One entry per CDR3 protein results from TCRdb running MiXCR on the 5' RACE reads. This table has about 640,000 distinct CDR3 sequences, roughly 31% appearing once. The sequence came from a woman aged 80 or older in good health. The source material was blood. The chain uses TRBV6-2 or TRBV6-3 and TRBJ2-1, with no clear D. This chain's CDR3 is CASSYKAREQFF. The CDR3 DNA reads as TGTGCCAGCAGTTACAAAGCGAGGGAGCAGTTCTTC.